The T cell receptor beta chain under discussion was sequenced for a study of T cells in Graves' hyperthyroidism and ophthalmopathy (dated by TCRdb to about 2019). For the study in its entirety: Peripheral blood was collected at initial diagnosis, before any treatment. To identify distinguishing TCR V-J signatures, a discovery cohort of around 100 patients was used, comprising 43 with Graves' ophthalmopathy and 57 with stable Graves' hyperthyroidism. An independent validation cohort of under 20 hyperthyroidism patients and more than 15 patients who later progressed to ophthalmopathy tested prospective prediction of ophthalmopathy. For training and testing, the approximately 92 patients in the discovery cohort were randomly divided in a 7:3 ratio. In addition, the study compared T-cell repertoires in thyroid tissue and in blood from six Graves' hyperthyroidism patients. After blood sampling, hyperthyroidism patients were treated with methimazole at a starting dose of 30 mg daily, and ophthalmopathy patients were treated with high-dose intravenous methylprednisolone. The paper describes TCR Vbeta CDR3 sequencing of some 130 peripheral blood samples, made up of under 50 ophthalmopathy patients, over 70 hyperthyroidism patients and roughly 17 progressor patients. General findings and caveats noted by the study authors: No statistical method was used to set the sample size in advance, and investigators knew the group allocation. In validation, the model predicted progression to ophthalmopathy with roughly 70% sensitivity and roughly 72% specificity, a median of around 6.6 months before onset. Ophthalmopathy was separated from stable hyperthyroidism by a 13 V-J signature model, with approximately 90% sensitivity and 81% to 83% specificity obtained in cross-validation and 80%/75% obtained in testing. Most expanded thyroid clonotypes (frequency above 0.001) were also detected in blood, a finding suggesting that blood repertoires may reflect thyroid immune responses.

The CDR3, cysteine through phenylalanine, is 13 amino acids long. Solely the CDR3 DNA is kept, with 39 bases framed from the first base. From V the trimming removes 5 bases and from J it removes 5 bases, while the gene matches leave 3 bases of the junction unaccounted for. CDR1 and CDR2 are drawn from the germline V gene: MDHEN, SYDVKM. TCR beta CDR3 regions were amplified from RNA transcripts. The TCR CDR3 was subjected to a first round of RT-PCR using the HTBI primer set and the Qiagen OneStep RT-PCR kit. The libraries were constructed in a second round of multiplex PCR and then size-selected and purified. Sequencing of the libraries was done on an Illumina HiSeq2000 using paired-end 100 bp reads. In the paper's pipeline: SOAPnuke was used to process the raw data, with reads discarded if the reads contained adapters or uncalled bases, had a mean Phred below 15, or lacked an exact constant-primer or identifier match. COPE v1.2.5 was used to merge high-quality paired reads, and clonotypes were defined as unique nucleotide sequences. Clonotypes were aligned to IMGT TRBV, TRBD and TRBJ reference segments using MiTCR v1.1. Analysis was restricted to V-J combinations with a frequency above 0.0001, which covered roughly 99% of repertoires. A TCS score was defined as the ratio of F50 (clonal expansion) to E x V (chaos), with BLOSUM62-based TCRdist applied between CDR3 peptides within each V-J. Welch's t-statistics and random forest reduced 514 V-J features to fewer than 15, which were used in a naive Bayes classifier (R e1071). TCRdb redid the processing of the public reads, applying fastp at Q25 and MiXCR, and retained in-frame beta chains. Records with the same CDR3 protein are collapsed into one entry carrying the most frequent genes and DNA. The V and J calls and clone size come from TCRdb's table, not from the authors' own analysis. The sample table records around 250,000 distinct CDR3 sequences; about 14% of these occur just once. The leading ten clones occupy roughly 13% of the sample.

Hyperthyroidism patients were newly diagnosed, had a disease duration of under 2 months, and were aged 18 to 65 years. The study excluded patients with uncontrolled infections, other autoimmune diseases, pregnancy or lactation. Diagnoses were established on the basis of clinical symptoms, serum thyroxine and TRAb, thyroid ultrasound, and orbital computed tomography. Blood from progressor patients was collected at the time of first diagnosis with hyperthyroidism, before any ophthalmopathy symptoms had appeared. PBMCs were separated from about 10 ml of fresh peripheral blood using Ficoll-Paque density gradient centrifugation. Progressor patients were first diagnosed with Graves' hyperthyroidism and then developed ophthalmopathy during follow-up. Total RNA was extracted with Trizol reagent, and quality was checked on an Agilent 2100 Bioanalyzer. A word on this clonotype: This clone's antigen is unknown. No qualities accompany the bases; no much larger clone lies one base away.

The sample was blood. The TCR comes from a woman between 35 and 50 years old with Graves' hyperthyroidism that later progressed to Graves' ophthalmopathy. Recombination connected TRBV28 to TRBJ1-5; 7 bases in the middle match TRBD1. The nucleotides are TGTGCCAGCAGTGGGACAGCAGATCAGCCCCAGCATTTT. Its translation is CASSGTADQPQHF.